The clone carrying this TCR beta chain appeared a few times. CDR3 length: 14 residues. The V gene's germline CDR1 is SGDLS and CDR2 YYNGEE. Trimming pared 3 bases from V and 2 bases from J, leaving 11 bases between. The data were obtained in a study of blood T cell repertoires in COVID-19. Study summary: Acute-phase and convalescent COVID-19 samples originated in the United States, Italy and Spain. From T cells, B-cell-depleted T cells, or PBMCs came the material, which was cDNA or gDNA.

Profiled with immunoSEQ multiplex PCR; TCRdb holds only in-frame clones, not every one. The repertoire holds about 39,000 clones, roughly 85% seen once, with about 4.6% in the top ten. This TCR was recovered from a man aged 55 to 70 with acute or convalescent COVID-19. The J gene is TRBJ2-5, the V gene TRBV9; D is uncertain. Sequenced sample: peripheral blood. As DNA, the CDR3 is TGTGCCAGCAGCGGCAAACTGAGGCAAGAGACCCAGTACTTC. It specifies CASSGKLRQETQYF.